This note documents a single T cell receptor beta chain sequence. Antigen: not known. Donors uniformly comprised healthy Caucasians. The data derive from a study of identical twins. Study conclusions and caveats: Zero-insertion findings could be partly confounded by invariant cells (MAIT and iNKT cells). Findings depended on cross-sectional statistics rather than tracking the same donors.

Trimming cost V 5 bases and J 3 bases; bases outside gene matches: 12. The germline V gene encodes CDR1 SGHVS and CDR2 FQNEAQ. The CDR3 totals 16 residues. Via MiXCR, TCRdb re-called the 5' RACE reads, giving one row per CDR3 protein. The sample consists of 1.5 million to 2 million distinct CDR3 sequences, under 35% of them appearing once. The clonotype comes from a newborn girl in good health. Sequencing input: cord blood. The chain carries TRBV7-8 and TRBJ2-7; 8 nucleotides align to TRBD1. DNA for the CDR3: TGTGCCAGCAGCCCGACGCCAGGGGGCAATAGCTACGAGCAGTACTTC. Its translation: CASSPTPGGNSYEQYF.